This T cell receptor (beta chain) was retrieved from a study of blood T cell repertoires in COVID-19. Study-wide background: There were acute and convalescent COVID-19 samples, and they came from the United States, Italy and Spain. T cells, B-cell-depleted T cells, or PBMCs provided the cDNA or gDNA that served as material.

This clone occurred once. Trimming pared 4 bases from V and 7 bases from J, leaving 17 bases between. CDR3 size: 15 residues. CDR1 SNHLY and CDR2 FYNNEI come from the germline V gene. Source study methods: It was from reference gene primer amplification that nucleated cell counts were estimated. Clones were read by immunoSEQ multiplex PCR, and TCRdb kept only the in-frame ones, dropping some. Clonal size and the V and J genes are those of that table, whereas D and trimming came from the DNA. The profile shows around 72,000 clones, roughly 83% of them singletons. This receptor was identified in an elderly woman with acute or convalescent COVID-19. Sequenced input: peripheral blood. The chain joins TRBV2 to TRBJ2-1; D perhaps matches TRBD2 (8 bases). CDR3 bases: TGTGCCAGCAGTGCCCAAGGGGGCGGGGGGAATGAGCAGTTCTTC. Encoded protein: CASSAQGGGGNEQFF.